The present entry profiles one T cell receptor beta chain with its context. The antigen is not known. A read error may produce the germline difference seen at one junction end. This sample is part of a study of post-analysis software for immune sequencing data. Study as a whole: Several disease courses (relapsing-remitting, secondary progressive and progressive-relapsing) of multiple sclerosis were included. Whole-study results and caveats: TRBV5-6, TRBV5-1 and TRBV20-1 belonged to a set of about 5 TRBV segments that were more frequent in patients than controls. Among multiple sclerosis patients, normalized Chao1 diversity was significantly below that of controls.

This CDR3 has 16 residues. The germline V gene encodes CDR1 MNHNS and CDR2 SASEGT. Unique molecular identifiers were carried by the TCR beta cDNA libraries. The source material, roughly 0.9 to 10 million T cells, gave rise to about 460,000 cDNA molecules. TCRdb re-derived calls from the PCR reads in MiXCR, one entry per CDR3 protein. The repertoire includes 150,000 or so distinct CDR3 sequences, roughly 35% of them detected once, and roughly 28% sits in the top ten. This TCR derives from a girl aged 5 to 17 with multiple sclerosis. The starting material was blood, obtained after autologous hematopoietic stem cell transplantation. V gene TRBV6-1 combines with J gene TRBJ1-1; D perhaps matches TRBD1 (6 bases). CDR3 in DNA: TGTGCCAGTAGTGTTTTGGCAGGGGCCGTGAACACTGAAGCTTTCTTT. It yields the protein CASSVLAGAVNTEAFF.